These T cell receptor beta chains were read from a single sample in a study of T-cell reconstitution after alpha-beta-depleted transplantation in children. From the PCR reads, TCRdb called clonotypes with MiXCR, one entry per CDR3 protein. The sample records about 340,000 distinct CDR3 sequences, around 15% being singletons. This material consisted of PBMCs, mostly from graft donor cells, taken 360 days after TCRalphabeta/CD19-depleted stem cell transplant. The origin of the receptors is a male patient aged 2-9 years who had a stem cell transplant for acute lymphoblastic leukemia, so the T cells may come from the graft donor. The CDR3 runs from the conserved cysteine through the conserved F or W. A D gene is named only where the DNA matches it firmly. Rows give clone size only sometimes, using once, few, many, or a class for an expanded clone.

NA,TRBV3-1,TRBJ2-1,few,CASSQDGGQGENMQFF,TGTGCCAGCAGCCAAGATGGAGGGCAGGGAGAGAACATGCAGTTCTTC
NA,TRBV7-8,TRBJ2-2,few,CASSFRTAANTGELFF,TGTGCCAGCAGCTTTCGGACAGCCGCGAACACCGGGGAGCTGTTTTTT
TRBD2,TRBV5-5,TRBJ2-7,few,CASSNPGTSVYEQYF,TGTGCCAGCAGCAACCCCGGGACTAGCGTCTACGAGCAGTACTTC
TRBD1,TRBV5-1,TRBJ2-7,NA,CASSSGQGNEQYF,TGCGCCAGCAGCTCTGGACAGGGTAACGAGCAGTACTTC
TRBD2,TRBV29-1,TRBJ2-7,few,CSVGGSGSYEQYF,TGCAGCGTTGGAGGTAGCGGGAGCTACGAGCAGTACTTC
NA,TRBV7-2,TRBJ2-3,few,CASSLGYGGGPDTQYF,TGTGCCAGCAGCTTAGGTTACGGGGGAGGCCCAGATACGCAGTATTTT
NA,TRBV20-1,TRBJ2-5,NA,CSAAPTGRWETQYF,TGCAGTGCGGCCCCGACAGGGAGGTGGGAGACCCAGTACTTC
NA,TRBV5-6,TRBJ2-3,few,CASSLGGGRFMDTQYF,TGTGCCAGCAGCTTGGGAGGGGGACGATTTATGGATACGCAGTATTTT
NA,TRBV4-3,TRBJ2-7,many,CASSQDGSYEQYF,TGCGCCAGCAGCCAAGATGGGAGTTACGAGCAGTACTTC
NA,TRBV12-3/TRBV12-4,TRBJ2-3,few,CASPGGWESRTDTQYF,TGTGCCAGCCCTGGTGGGTGGGAGTCCCGCACAGATACGCAGTATTTT
NA,TRBV24-1,TRBJ2-1,once,CATQGDKGQQFF,TGTGCCACCCAAGGTGATAAGGGACAGCAGTTCTTC
NA,TRBV27,TRBJ2-5,many,CASRGTEETQYF,TGTGCCAGCAGGGGGACCGAAGAGACCCAGTACTTC
NA,TRBV7-2,TRBJ2-6,NA,CASSSGTWLSGANVLTF,TGTGCCAGCAGCTCAGGGACATGGCTATCTGGGGCCAACGTCCTGACTTTC
NA,TRBV12-3/TRBV12-4,TRBJ2-7,NA,CASGPAGYEQYF,TGTGCCAGCGGTCCGGCCGGCTACGAGCAGTACTTC
NA,TRBV28,TRBJ2-1,NA,CASSCAGLNNEQFF,TGTGCCAGCAGTTGTGCGGGGCTCAACAATGAGCAGTTCTTC
TRBD2,TRBV7-9,TRBJ2-3,many,CASRLAESSTDTQYF,TGTGCCAGCAGACTAGCGGAAAGTAGCACAGATACGCAGTATTTT
TRBD2,TRBV5-1,TRBJ2-3,few,CASSLAPVQGGTDTQYF,TGCGCCAGCAGCTTGGCGCCCGTTCAGGGAGGGACAGATACGCAGTATTTT
NA,TRBV4-1,TRBJ1-4,few,CASSQGRRPNEKLFF,TGCGCCAGCAGCCAAGGTCGTCGCCCGAATGAAAAACTGTTTTTT
TRBD2,TRBV7-6,TRBJ2-7,NA,CASSLAAGTSDYYEQYF,TGTGCCAGCAGCTTAGCGGCCGGGACTAGCGATTACTACGAGCAGTACTTC
NA,TRBV30,TRBJ1-1,few,CAWSGGNTEAFF,TGTGCCTGGAGTGGGGGGAACACTGAAGCTTTCTTT
NA,TRBV9,TRBJ2-1,NA,CASSVGESSYNEQFF,TGTGCCAGCAGCGTAGGGGAGAGCTCCTACAATGAGCAGTTCTTC
NA,TRBV6-5,TRBJ2-5,few,CASSYGPGPALGEETQYF,TGTGCCAGCAGTTACGGCCCTGGACCTGCCCTTGGGGAAGAGACCCAGTACTTC
NA,TRBV29-1,TRBJ2-7,few,CSVAPQGHEQYF,TGCAGCGTAGCCCCACAGGGCCACGAGCAGTACTTC
NA,TRBV30,TRBJ2-2,few,CAWSPRAYSTGELFF,TGTGCCTGGAGTCCACGGGCCTACAGCACCGGGGAGCTGTTTTTT
NA,TRBV5-6,TRBJ2-7,once,CASGEGLRSYEQYF,TGTGCCAGCGGCGAAGGCTTGAGGTCCTACGAGCAGTACTTC